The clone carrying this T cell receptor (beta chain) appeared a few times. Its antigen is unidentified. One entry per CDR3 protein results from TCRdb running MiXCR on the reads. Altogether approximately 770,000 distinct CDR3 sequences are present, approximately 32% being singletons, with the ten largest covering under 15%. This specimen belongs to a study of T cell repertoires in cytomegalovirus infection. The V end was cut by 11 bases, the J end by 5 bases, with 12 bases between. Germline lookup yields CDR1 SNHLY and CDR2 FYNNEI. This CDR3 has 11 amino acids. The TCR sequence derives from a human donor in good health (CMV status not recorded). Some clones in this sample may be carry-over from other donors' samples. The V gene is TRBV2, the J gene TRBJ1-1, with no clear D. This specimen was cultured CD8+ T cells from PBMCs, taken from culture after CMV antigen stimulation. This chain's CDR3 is CALRLATEAFF. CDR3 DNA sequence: TGTGCCCTCCGCTTGGCAACTGAAGCTTTCTTT.